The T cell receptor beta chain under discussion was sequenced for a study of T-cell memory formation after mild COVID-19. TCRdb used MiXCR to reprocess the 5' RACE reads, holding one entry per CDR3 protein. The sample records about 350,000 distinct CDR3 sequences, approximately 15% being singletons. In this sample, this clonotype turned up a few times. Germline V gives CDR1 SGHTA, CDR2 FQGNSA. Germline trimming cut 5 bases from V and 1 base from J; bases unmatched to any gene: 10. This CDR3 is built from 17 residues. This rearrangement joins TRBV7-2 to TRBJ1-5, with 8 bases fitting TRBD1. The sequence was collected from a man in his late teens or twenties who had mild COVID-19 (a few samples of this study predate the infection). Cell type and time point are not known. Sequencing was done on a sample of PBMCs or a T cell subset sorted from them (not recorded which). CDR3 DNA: TGTGCCAGCAGCCTAAAAACCGGACAGGGAAGCAATCAGCCCCAGCATTTT. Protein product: CASSLKTGQGSNQPQHF.